This is a list of T cell receptor beta chains from one sample in a study of control samples from healthy donors and cancer patients. TCRdb keeps only in-frame clones here, not all; method: immunoSEQ multiplex PCR. The repertoire has fewer than 100,000 clones, roughly 86% of them found once; the top ten carry about 10%. The material sequenced was blood. Receptors originate from a woman aged 55-69 years in good health. Each CDR3 is given with its conserved first and last residue. The order of the fields is V gene, D gene, J gene, CDR3 protein. D genes are given only for firm matches.

V: TRBV20-1; D: .; J: TRBJ1-1; CDR3: CSAKGPWEAFF
V: TRBV27; D: .; J: TRBJ2-7; CDR3: CASSLVPSYEQYF
V: TRBV6-6; D: .; J: TRBJ2-4; CDR3: CASSPPPGTAKNIQYF
V: TRBV6-1; D: .; J: TRBJ1-2; CDR3: CASSEDVRAVNGYTF
V: TRBV19; D: .; J: TRBJ1-4; CDR3: CASSIQGNEKLFF
V: TRBV6-1; D: TRBD2; J: TRBJ2-3; CDR3: CASSETSGGADTQYF
V: TRBV19; D: .; J: TRBJ2-1; CDR3: CASTGRTAGSSNEQFF
V: TRBV3-1/TRBV3-2; D: .; J: TRBJ2-5; CDR3: CASSQARTQYF
V: TRBV7-9; D: .; J: TRBJ1-6; CDR3: CASSLVTPVNSPLHF
V: TRBV18; D: .; J: TRBJ2-1; CDR3: CASSPPSRRGRANEQFF
V: TRBV11-2; D: TRBD2; J: TRBJ2-2; CDR3: CASSPAGEGRGTGELFF
V: TRBV7-9; D: .; J: TRBJ2-3; CDR3: CASSPFISTDTQYF
V: TRBV10-1; D: .; J: TRBJ2-2; CDR3: CASSEQGTGELFF
V: TRBV14; D: .; J: TRBJ2-3; CDR3: CASSQDLATPSVAQYF
V: TRBV6-1; D: TRBD1; J: TRBJ2-7; CDR3: CASSDRQGGTYEQYF
V: TRBV11-2; D: TRBD1; J: TRBJ1-1; CDR3: CASSLEDRGRAFF
V: TRBV9; D: .; J: TRBJ1-2; CDR3: CASSVDLVPGYGYTF
V: TRBV4-3; D: .; J: TRBJ1-1; CDR3: CASSQDYRPQEYTEAFF
V: TRBV19; D: .; J: TRBJ2-1; CDR3: CASSPRGYNEQFF
V: TRBV11-2; D: .; J: TRBJ2-7; CDR3: CASSLVGAYEQYF
V: TRBV3-1/TRBV3-2; D: .; J: TRBJ2-1; CDR3: CASSRDGLSYNEQFF
V: TRBV27; D: TRBD2; J: TRBJ2-2; CDR3: CASSLSMSLAAGELFF
V: TRBV6-4; D: .; J: TRBJ1-6; CDR3: CASSDSHNNSPLHF
V: TRBV12-3/TRBV12-4; D: .; J: TRBJ2-7; CDR3: CASSWQNSYEQYF
V: TRBV27; D: .; J: TRBJ2-5; CDR3: CASSLTRAQETQYF
V: TRBV21-1; D: .; J: TRBJ1-3; CDR3: CASSLGDGGVSGNTIYF
V: TRBV28; D: TRBD1; J: TRBJ2-1; CDR3: CASSSGTGGEQFF
V: TRBV28; D: TRBD2; J: TRBJ2-3; CDR3: CASWGGGGSWADTQYF
V: TRBV4-3; D: .; J: TRBJ2-5; CDR3: CASSQDQEGDETQYF
V: TRBV7-2; D: TRBD1; J: TRBJ2-7; CDR3: CASSDSGGASYEQYF
V: TRBV6-5; D: TRBD2; J: TRBJ2-7; CDR3: CASSSGGAFYEQYF
V: TRBV21-1; D: .; J: TRBJ1-2; CDR3: CASSKVNWGRGYTF
V: TRBV3-1/TRBV3-2; D: TRBD2; J: TRBJ2-7; CDR3: CASSQLAGGSYEQYF
V: TRBV12-3/TRBV12-4; D: .; J: TRBJ1-1; CDR3: CASSLAENTEAFF
V: TRBV6-6; D: .; J: TRBJ1-1; CDR3: CASSYTGEPEAFF
V: TRBV19; D: TRBD2; J: TRBJ2-3; CDR3: CASRAPDIAGAKDTQYF
V: TRBV5-4; D: TRBD1; J: TRBJ1-1; CDR3: CASSPGGANTEAFF
V: TRBV5-1; D: .; J: TRBJ1-3; CDR3: CASSLGRQQSGNTIYF
V: TRBV12-5; D: .; J: TRBJ2-7; CDR3: CASAPPGQTYEQYF
V: TRBV20-1; D: .; J: TRBJ1-2; CDR3: CSASGEGGYTF
V: TRBV27; D: .; J: TRBJ1-2; CDR3: CASGLYRALNYGYTF
V: TRBV3-1/TRBV3-2; D: TRBD1; J: TRBJ1-3; CDR3: CASSQGSTGSGNTIYF
V: TRBV9; D: .; J: TRBJ2-1; CDR3: CASSVATGYNEQFF
V: TRBV24-1; D: .; J: TRBJ1-1; CDR3: CATSDLSPAGTNTEAFF
V: TRBV7-2; D: .; J: TRBJ2-5; CDR3: CASSPQGPMYQETQYF
V: TRBV11-2; D: .; J: TRBJ1-4; CDR3: CASRFGVTANEKLFF
V: TRBV4-1; D: TRBD1; J: TRBJ1-1; CDR3: CASSQEKRQGFTTEAFF
V: TRBV2; D: TRBD2; J: TRBJ2-1; CDR3: CASTLFPGLAGAAGSSEQFF
V: TRBV27; D: TRBD1; J: TRBJ1-6; CDR3: CASSSGTGTNSPLHF
V: TRBV3-1/TRBV3-2; D: .; J: TRBJ2-1; CDR3: CASSQGTRYNEQFF